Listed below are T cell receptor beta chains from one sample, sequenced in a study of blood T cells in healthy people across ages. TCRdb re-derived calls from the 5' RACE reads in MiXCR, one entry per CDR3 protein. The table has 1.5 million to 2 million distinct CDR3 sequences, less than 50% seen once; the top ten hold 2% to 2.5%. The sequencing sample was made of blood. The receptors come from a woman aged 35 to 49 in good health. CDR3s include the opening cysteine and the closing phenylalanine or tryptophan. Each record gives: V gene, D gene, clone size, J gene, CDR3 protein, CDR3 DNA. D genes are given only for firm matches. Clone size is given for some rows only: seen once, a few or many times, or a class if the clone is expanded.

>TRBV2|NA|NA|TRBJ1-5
CASSEGTLGQPQHF
TGTGCCAGCAGTGAGGGGACTTTGGGGCAGCCCCAGCATTTT
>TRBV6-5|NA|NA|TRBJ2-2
CASSYVSGELFF
TGTGCCAGCAGTTATGTTTCCGGGGAGTTGTTTTTT
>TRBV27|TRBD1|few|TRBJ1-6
CASKRDRGYSPLHF
TGTGCCAGCAAGAGGGACAGGGGGTACTCACCCCTCCACTTT
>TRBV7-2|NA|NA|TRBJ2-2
CASSPVEAAGELFF
TGTGCCAGCAGCCCCGTGGAGGCCGCCGGGGAGCTGTTTTTT
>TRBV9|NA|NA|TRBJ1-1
CASSVGKRTEAFF
TGTGCCAGCAGCGTCGGGAAGAGAACTGAAGCTTTCTTT
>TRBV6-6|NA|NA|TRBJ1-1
CASSKGLRNTEAFF
TGTGCCAGCAGTAAGGGACTCAGGAACACTGAAGCTTTCTTT
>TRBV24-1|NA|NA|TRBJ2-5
CATSESRSEGGTQYF
TGTGCCACCAGTGAATCGAGATCTGAAGGAGGGACCCAGTACTTC
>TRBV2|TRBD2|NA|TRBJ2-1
CASSETSREGLNEQFF
TGTGCCAGCAGTGAAACCAGCAGGGAGGGGCTCAATGAGCAGTTCTTC
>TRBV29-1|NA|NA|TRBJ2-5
CSVWSGGLETQYF
TGCAGCGTTTGGTCGGGGGGCCTGGAGACCCAGTACTTC
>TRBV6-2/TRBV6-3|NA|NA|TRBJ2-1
CVSAPGTAIYNEQFF
TGTGTCAGTGCCCCCGGGACGGCTATCTACAATGAGCAGTTCTTC
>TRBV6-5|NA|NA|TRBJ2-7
CASSPSRVGYEQYF
TGTGCCAGCAGCCCCTCGAGAGTAGGCTACGAGCAGTACTTC
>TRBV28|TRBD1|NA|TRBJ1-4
CAGSFPDRPNEKLFF
TGTGCCGGCAGTTTCCCGGACAGGCCTAATGAAAAACTGTTTTTT
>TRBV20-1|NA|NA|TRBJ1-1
CSGGWNRNTEAFF
TGCAGTGGGGGTTGGAATCGAAACACTGAAGCTTTCTTT
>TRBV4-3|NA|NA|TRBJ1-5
CASSPRRVARELYSNQPQHF
TGCGCCAGCAGCCCACGGAGGGTAGCCCGAGAGCTGTATAGCAATCAGCCCCAGCATTTT
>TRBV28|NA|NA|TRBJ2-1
CASSPAEQGVDNEQFF
TGTGCCAGCAGTCCCGCCGAACAGGGAGTTGACAATGAGCAGTTCTTC
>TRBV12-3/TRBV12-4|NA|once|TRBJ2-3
CAIYGGNDPTDTQYF
TGTGCCATTTATGGCGGGAACGACCCCACAGATACGCAGTATTTT
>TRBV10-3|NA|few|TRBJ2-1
CAISENSSNEQFF
TGTGCCATCAGTGAGAACAGCTCCAATGAGCAGTTCTTC
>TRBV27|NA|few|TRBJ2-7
CASSLLRNYEQYF
TGTGCCAGCAGTTTATTACGGAATTACGAGCAGTACTTC
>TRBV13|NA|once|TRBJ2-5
CAGSSSGRRPGTQYF
TGTGCCGGCAGCTCTTCTGGACGGAGGCCGGGGACCCAGTACTTC
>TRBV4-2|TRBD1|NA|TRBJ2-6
CASSPFRGQGVNVLTF
TGTGCCAGCAGCCCTTTCAGGGGACAGGGGGTCAACGTCCTGACTTTC
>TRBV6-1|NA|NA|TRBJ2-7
CASRQTGPEQYF
TGTGCCAGCAGGCAAACGGGTCCCGAGCAGTACTTC
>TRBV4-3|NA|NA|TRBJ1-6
CASSERTRGNHSPLHF
TGCGCCAGCAGCGAACGGACAAGGGGGAACCATTCACCCCTCCACTTT
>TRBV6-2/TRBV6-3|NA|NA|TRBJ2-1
CASSYLQGGVGSEQFF
TGTGCCAGCAGTTACCTACAGGGAGGCGTAGGGAGTGAGCAGTTCTTC
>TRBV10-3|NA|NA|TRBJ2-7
CAIGEGVQSYEQYF
TGTGCCATCGGTGAGGGCGTCCAATCCTACGAGCAGTACTTC
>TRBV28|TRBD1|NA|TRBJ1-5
CASRPGQVESNQPQHF
TGTGCCAGCAGACCGGGACAGGTGGAAAGCAATCAGCCCCAGCATTTT
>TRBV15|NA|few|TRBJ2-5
CATSRDIQETQYF
TGTGCCACCAGCCGGGACATTCAAGAGACCCAGTACTTC
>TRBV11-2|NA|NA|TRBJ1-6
CASSFGQINSPLHF
TGTGCCAGCAGCTTTGGTCAGATCAATTCCCCCCTCCACTTT
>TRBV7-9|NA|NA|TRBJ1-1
CASSFPMGSNTEAFF
TGTGCCAGCAGCTTCCCAATGGGTTCGAACACTGAAGCTTTCTTT
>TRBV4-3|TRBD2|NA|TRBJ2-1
CASSQAPGGGSEQFF
TGCGCCAGCAGCCAGGCGCCGGGGGGGGGCAGTGAGCAGTTCTTC
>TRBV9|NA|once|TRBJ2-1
CASSVGRGANNEQFF
TGTGCCAGCAGCGTAGGGAGGGGGGCCAACAATGAGCAGTTCTTC
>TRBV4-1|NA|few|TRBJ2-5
CASSKGDFWRETQYF
TGCGCCAGTTCCAAGGGGGACTTCTGGCGAGAGACCCAGTACTTC
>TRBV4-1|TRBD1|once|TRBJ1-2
CASGQDRGIYGYTF
TGCGCCAGCGGCCAAGACAGGGGCATCTATGGCTACACCTTC
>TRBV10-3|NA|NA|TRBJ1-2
CAISESVYGYTF
TGTGCCATCAGTGAGTCTGTTTATGGCTACACCTTC
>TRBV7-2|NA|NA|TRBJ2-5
CASSLSYVSQETQYF
TGTGCCAGCAGCTTAAGTTACGTTAGCCAGGAGACCCAGTACTTC
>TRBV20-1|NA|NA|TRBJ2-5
CSAASSQETQYF
TGCAGTGCCGCTTCCTCTCAAGAGACCCAGTACTTC
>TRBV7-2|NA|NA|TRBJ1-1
CASSLTAYAEAFF
TGTGCCAGCAGCTTAACCGCGTACGCTGAAGCTTTCTTT
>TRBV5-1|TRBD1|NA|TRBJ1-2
CASSFYRDRGIGYTF
TGCGCCAGCAGCTTCTACCGGGACAGGGGCATTGGCTACACCTTC
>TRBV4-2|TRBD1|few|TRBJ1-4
CASSLSGTENEKLFF
TGTGCCAGCAGCCTCTCCGGGACAGAGAATGAAAAACTGTTTTTT
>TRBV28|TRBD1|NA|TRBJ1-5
CASSIPRQGLNQPQHF
TGTGCCAGCAGTATCCCGAGACAGGGGCTCAATCAGCCCCAGCATTTT